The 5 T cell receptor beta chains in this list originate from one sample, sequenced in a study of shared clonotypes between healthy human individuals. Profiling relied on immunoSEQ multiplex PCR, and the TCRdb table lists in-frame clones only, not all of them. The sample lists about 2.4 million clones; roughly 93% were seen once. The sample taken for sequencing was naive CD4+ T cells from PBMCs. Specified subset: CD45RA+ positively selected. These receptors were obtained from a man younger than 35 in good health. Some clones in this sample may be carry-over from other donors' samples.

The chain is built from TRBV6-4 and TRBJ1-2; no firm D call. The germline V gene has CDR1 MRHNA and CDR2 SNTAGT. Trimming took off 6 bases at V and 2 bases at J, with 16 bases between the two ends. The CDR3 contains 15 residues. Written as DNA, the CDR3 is TGTGCCAGCAGATCAAGGAGCCCGCCCAACTATGGCTACACCTTC. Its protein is CASRSRSPPNYGYTF.

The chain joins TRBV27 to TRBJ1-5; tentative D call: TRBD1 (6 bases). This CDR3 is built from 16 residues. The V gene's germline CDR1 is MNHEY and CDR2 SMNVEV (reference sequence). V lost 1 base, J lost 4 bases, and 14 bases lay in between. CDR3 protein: CASSLLGGGRNQPQHF. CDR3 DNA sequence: TGTGCCAGCAGTTTATTGGGGGGCGGGAGGAATCAGCCCCAGCATTTT.

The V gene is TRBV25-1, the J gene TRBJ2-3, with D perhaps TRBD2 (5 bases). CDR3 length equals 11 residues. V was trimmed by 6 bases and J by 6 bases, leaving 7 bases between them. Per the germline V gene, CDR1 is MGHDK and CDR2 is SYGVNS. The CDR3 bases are TGTGCCAGCAGCGGCGGGGATACGCAGTATTTT. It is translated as CASSGGDTQYF.

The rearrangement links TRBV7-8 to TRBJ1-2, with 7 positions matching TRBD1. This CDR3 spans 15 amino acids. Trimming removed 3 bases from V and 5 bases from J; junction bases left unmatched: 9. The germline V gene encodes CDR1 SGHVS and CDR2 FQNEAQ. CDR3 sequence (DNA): TGTGCCAGCAGCTTTAGCGCAGGGGGAGGGTATGGCTACACCTTC. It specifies CASSFSAGGGYGYTF.

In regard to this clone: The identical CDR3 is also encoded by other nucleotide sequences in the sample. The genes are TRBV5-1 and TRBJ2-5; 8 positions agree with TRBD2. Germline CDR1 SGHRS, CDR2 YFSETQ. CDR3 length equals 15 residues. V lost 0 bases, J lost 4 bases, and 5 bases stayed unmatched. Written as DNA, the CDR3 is TGCGCCAGCAGCTTGGAAGGCCTAGCGGGAGAGACCCAGTACTTC. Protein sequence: CASSLEGLAGETQYF.